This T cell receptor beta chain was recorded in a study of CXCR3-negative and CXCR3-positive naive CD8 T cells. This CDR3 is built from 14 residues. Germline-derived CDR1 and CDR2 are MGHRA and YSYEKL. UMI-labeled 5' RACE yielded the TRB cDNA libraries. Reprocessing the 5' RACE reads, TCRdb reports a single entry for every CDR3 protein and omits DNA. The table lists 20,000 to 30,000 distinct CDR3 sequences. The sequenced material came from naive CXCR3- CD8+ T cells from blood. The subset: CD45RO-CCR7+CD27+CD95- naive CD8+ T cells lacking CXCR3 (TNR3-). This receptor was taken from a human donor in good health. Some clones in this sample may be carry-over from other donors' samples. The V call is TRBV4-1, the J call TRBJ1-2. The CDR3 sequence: CASSSATGSHGYTF.